This TCR beta chain was observed in a study of beta chain features in type 1 diabetes. Markers CD45RO/CCR7/CD25/CD127/CD95/CD27 served to sort CD4+ naive, central memory, regulatory and stem cell-like memory cells. The authors reverse transcribed all of the isolated RNA, so sequencing captured expressed TCRB transcripts. The protocol was immunoSEQ multiplex PCR, while the TCRdb copy is restricted to in-frame clones and leaves out a portion. The data contain 140,000 to 150,000 clones, roughly an eighth of them seen just once; the ten biggest clones take up approximately 1.3%. This CDR3 has 14 amino acids. Trimming took 8 bases from V and 0 from J, leaving 11 bases between them. Germline values: CDR1 LNHDA, CDR2 SQIVND (reference sequence). Study results and caveats: Healthy donors had naive, central memory and Treg TCRB repertoires that appeared less similar than those seen among patients. Moderate but significant shortening of TCRB CDR3s was recorded in all four CD4+ subsets from Type 1 diabetes patients.

On this clone: The antigen is undetermined.

The V and J genes are TRBV19 and TRBJ2-4, with no clear D. Sequenced: central memory CD4+ T cells from blood. This sequence originates from a man aged 18-30 years with type 1 diabetes. The CDR3 is CASRTTQAKNIQYF. The CDR3 DNA reads TGTGCCAGTCGTACTACCCAAGCCAAAAACATTCAGTACTTC.